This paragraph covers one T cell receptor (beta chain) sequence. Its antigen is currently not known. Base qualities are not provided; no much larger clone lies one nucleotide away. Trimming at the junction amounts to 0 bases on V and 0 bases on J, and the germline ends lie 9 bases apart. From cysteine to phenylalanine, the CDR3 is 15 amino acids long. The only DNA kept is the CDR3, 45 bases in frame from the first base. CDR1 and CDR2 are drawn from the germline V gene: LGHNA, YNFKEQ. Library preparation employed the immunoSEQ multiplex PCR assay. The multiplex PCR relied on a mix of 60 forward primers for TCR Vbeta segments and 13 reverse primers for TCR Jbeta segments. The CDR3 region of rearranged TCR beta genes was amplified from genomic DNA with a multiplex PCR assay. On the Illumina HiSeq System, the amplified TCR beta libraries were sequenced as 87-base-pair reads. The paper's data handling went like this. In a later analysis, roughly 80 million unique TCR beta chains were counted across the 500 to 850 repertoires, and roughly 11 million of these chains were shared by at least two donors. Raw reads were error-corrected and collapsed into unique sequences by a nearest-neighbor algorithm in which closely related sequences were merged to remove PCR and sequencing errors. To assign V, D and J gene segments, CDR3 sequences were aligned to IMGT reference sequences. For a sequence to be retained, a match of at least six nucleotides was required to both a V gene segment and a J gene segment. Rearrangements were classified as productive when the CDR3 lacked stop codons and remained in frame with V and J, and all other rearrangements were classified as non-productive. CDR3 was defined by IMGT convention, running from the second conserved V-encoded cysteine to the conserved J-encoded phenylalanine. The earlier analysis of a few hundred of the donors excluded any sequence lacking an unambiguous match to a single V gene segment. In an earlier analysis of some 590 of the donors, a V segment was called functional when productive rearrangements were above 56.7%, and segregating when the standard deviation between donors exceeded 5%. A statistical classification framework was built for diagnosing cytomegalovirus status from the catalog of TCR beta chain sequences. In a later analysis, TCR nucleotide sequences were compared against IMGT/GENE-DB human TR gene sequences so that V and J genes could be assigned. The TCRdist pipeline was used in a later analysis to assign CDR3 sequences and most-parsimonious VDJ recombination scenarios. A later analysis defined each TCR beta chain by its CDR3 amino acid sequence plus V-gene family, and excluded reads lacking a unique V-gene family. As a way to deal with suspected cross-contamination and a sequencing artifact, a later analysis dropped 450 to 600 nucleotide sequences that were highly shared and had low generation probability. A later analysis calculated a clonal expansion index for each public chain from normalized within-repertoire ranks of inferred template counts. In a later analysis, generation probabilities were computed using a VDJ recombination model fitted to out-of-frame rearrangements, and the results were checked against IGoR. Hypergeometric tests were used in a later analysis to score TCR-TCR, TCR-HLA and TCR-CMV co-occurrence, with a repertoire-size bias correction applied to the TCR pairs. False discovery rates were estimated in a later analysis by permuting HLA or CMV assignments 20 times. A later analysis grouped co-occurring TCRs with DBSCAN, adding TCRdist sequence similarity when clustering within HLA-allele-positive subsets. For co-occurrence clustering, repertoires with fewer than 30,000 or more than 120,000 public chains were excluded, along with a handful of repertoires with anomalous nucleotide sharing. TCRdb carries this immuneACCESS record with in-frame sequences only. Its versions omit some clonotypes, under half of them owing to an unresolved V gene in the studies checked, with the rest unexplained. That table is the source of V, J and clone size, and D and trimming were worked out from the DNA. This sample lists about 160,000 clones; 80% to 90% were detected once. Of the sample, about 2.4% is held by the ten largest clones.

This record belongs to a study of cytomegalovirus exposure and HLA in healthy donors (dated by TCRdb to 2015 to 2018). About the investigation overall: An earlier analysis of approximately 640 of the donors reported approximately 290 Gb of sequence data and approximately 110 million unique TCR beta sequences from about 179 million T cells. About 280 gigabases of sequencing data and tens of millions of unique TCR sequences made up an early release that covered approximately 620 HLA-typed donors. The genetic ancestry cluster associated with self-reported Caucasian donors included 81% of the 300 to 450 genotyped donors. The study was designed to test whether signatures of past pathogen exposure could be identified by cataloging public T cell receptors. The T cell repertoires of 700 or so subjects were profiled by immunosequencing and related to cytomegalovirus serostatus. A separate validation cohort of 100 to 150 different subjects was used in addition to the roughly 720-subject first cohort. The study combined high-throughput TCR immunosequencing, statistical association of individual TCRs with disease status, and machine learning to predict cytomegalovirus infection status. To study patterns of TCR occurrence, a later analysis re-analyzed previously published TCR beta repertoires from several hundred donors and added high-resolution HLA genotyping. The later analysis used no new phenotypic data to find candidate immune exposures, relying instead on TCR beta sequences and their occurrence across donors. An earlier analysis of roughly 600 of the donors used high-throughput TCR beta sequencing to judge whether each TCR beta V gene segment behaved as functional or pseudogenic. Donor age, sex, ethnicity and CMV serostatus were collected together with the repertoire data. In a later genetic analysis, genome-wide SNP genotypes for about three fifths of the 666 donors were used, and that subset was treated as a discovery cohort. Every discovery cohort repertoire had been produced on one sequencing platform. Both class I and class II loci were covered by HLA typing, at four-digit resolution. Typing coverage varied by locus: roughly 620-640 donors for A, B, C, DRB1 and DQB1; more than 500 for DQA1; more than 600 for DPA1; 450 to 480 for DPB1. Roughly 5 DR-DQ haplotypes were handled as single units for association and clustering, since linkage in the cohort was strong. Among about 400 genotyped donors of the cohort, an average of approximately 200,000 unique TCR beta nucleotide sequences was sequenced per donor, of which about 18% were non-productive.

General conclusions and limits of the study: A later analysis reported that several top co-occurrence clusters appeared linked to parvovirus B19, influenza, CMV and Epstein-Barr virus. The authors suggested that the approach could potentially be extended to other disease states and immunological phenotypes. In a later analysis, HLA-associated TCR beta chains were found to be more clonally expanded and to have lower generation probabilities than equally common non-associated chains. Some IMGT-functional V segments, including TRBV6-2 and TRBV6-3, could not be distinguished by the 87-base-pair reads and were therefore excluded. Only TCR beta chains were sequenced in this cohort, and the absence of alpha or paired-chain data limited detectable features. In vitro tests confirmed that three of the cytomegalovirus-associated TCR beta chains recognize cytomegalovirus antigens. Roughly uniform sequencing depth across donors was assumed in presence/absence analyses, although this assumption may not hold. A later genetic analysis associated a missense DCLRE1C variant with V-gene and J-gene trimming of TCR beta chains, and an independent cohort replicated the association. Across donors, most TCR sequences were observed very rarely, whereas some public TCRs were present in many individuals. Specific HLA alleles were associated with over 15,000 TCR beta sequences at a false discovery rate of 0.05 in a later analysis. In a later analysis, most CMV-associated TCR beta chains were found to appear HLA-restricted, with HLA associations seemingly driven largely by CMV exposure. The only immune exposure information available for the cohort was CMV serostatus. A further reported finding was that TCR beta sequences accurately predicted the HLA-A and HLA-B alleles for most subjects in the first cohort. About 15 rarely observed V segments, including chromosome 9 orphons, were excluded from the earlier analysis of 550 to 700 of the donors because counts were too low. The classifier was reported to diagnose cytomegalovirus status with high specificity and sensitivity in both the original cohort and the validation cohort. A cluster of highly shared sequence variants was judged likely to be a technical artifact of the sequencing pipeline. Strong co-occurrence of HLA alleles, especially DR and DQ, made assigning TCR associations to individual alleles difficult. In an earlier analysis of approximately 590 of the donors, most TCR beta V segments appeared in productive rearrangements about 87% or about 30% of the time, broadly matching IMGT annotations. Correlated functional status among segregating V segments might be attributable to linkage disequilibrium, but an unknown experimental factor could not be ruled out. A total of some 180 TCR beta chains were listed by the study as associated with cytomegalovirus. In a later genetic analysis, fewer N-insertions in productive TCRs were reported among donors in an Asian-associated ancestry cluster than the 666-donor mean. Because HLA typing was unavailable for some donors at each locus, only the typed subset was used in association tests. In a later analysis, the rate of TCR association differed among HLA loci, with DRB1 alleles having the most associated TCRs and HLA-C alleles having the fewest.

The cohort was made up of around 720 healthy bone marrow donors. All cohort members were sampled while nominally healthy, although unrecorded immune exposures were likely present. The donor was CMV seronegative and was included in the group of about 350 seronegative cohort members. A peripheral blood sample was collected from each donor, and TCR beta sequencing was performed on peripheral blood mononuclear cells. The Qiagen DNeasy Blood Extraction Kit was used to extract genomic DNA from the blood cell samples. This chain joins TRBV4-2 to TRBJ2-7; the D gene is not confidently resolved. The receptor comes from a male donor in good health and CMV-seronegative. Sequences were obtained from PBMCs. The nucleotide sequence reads TGTGCCAGCAGCCAAGATGCCACACCCTCCTACGAGCAGTACTTC. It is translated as CASSQDATPSYEQYF.